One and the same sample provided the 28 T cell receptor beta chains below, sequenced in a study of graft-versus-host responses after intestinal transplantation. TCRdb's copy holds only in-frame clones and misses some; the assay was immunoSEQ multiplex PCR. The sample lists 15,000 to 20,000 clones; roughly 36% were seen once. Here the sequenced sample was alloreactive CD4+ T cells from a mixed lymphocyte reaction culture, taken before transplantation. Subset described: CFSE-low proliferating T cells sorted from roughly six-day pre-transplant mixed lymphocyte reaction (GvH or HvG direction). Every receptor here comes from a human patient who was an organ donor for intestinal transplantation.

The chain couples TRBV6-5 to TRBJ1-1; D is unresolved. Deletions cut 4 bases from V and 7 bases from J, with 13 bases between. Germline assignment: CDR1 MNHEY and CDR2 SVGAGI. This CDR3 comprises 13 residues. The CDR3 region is CASSLRQAIEAFF. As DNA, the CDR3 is TGTGCCAGCAGTTTGAGGCAGGCCATTGAAGCTTTCTTT.

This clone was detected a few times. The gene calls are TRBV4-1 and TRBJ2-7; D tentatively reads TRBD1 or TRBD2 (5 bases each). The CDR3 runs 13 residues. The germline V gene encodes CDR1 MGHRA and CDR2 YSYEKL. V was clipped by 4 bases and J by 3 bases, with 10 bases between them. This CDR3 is CASSLRDGYEQYF. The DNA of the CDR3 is TGCGCCAGCAGCCTCAGGGACGGCTACGAGCAGTACTTC.

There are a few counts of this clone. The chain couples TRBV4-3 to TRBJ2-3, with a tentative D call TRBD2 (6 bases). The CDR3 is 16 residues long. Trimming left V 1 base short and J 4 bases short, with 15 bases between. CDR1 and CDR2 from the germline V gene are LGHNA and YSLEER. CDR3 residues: CASSQVLAEGADTQYF. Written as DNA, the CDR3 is TGCGCCAGCAGCCAAGTTTTAGCGGAAGGGGCAGATACGCAGTATTTT.

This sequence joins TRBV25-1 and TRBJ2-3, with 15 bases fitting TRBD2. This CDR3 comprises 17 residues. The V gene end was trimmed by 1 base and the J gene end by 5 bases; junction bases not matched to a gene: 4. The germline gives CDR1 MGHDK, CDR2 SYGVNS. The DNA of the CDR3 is TGTGCCAGCAGTGAATTTAAGGGACTAGCGGGAGGAGATACGCAGTATTTT. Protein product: CASSEFKGLAGGDTQYF.

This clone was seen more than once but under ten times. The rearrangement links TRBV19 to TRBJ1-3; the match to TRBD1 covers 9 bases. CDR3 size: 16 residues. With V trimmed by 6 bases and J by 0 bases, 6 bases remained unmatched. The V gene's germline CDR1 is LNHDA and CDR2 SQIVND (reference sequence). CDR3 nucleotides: TGTGCCAGTAGGCAGCAGGGACAGGGCTCTGGAAACACCATATATTTT. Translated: CASRQQGQGSGNTIYF.

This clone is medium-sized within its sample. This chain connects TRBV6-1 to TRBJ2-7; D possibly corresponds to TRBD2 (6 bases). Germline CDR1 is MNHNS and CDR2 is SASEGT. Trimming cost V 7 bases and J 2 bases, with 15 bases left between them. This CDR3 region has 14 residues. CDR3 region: CASTYRGGPYEQYF. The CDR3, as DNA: TGTGCCAGCACATACCGCGGAGGGCCCTACGAGCAGTACTTC.

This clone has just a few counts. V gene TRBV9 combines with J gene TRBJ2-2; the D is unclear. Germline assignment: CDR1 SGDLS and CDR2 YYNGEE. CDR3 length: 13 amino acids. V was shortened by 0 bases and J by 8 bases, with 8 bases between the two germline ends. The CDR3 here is CASSVGLRGELFF. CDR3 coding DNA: TGTGCCAGCAGCGTAGGGCTCAGGGGGGAGCTGTTTTTT.

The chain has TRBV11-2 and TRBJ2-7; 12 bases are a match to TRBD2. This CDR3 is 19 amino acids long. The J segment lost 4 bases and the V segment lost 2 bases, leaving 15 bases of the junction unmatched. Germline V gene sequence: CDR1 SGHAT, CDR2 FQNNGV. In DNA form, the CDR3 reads TGTGCCAGCAGCTTACGGGGCCCTTGGACTAGCGGGATAGCGTACGAGCAGTACTTC. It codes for CASSLRGPWTSGIAYEQYF.

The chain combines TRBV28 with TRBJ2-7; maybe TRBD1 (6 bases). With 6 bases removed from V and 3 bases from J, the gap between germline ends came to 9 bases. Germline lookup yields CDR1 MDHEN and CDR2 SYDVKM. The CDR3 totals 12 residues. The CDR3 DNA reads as TGTGCCAGCAGGACACAGGGCTACGAGCAGTACTTC. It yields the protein CASRTQGYEQYF.

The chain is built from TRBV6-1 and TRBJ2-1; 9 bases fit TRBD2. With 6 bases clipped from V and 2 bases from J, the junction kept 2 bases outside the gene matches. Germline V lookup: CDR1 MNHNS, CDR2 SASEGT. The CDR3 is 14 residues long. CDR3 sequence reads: CASSPSGTYNEQFF. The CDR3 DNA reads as TGTGCCAGCAGCCCTAGCGGGACCTACAATGAGCAGTTCTTC.

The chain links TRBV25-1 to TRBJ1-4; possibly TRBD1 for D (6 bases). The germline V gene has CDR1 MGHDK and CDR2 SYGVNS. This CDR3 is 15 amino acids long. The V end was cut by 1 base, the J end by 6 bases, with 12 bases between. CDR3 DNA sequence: TGTGCCAGCAGTGAATTGAGGAGGGGGTATGAAAAACTGTTTTTT. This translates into CASSELRRGYEKLFF. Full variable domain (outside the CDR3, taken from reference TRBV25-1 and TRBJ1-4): EADIYQTPRYLVIGTGKKITLECSQTMGHDKMYWYQQDPGMELHLIHYSYGVNSTEKGDLSSESTVSRIRTEHFPLTLESARPSHTSQYLCASSELRRGYEKLFFGSGTQLSVL.

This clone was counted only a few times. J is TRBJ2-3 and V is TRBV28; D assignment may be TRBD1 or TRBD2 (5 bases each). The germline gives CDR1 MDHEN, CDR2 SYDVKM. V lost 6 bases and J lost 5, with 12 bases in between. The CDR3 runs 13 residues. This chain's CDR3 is CASSSGLKDTQYF. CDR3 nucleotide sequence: TGTGCCAGCAGCTCGGGGCTTAAAGATACGCAGTATTTT.

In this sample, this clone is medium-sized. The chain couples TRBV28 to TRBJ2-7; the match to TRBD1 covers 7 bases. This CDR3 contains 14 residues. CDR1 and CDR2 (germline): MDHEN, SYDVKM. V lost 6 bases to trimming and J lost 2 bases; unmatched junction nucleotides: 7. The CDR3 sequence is CASSLRQGAYEQYF. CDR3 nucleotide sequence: TGTGCCAGCAGCTTGAGACAGGGCGCCTACGAGCAGTACTTC.

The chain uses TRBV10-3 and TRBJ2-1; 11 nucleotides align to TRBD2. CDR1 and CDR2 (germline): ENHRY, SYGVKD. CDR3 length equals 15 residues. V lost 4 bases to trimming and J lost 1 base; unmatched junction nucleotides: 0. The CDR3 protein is CAISGLAGSYNEQFF. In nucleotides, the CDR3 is TGTGCCATCAGTGGACTAGCGGGGTCCTACAATGAGCAGTTCTTC.

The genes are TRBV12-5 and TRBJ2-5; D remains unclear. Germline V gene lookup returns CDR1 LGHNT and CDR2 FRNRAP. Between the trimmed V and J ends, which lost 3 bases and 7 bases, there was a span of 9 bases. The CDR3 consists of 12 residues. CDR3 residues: CASGLGFGTQYF. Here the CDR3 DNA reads TGTGCTAGTGGTTTAGGGTTTGGGACCCAGTACTTC.

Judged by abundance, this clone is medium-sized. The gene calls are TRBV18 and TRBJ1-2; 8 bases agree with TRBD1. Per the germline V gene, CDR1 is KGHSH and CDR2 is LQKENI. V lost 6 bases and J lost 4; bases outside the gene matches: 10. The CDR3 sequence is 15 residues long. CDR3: CASSESQGALYGYTF. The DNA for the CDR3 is TGTGCCAGCTCGGAGAGTCAGGGGGCGCTCTATGGCTACACCTTC.

The CDR3 DNA sequence: TGTGCCAGCAGTTACCTTAACGGGGTGGATGGCTACACCTTC. Translated: CASSYLNGVDGYTF. V gene TRBV6-5 combines with J gene TRBJ1-2; D call uncertain. This CDR3 spans 14 amino acids. Germline V lookup: CDR1 MNHEY, CDR2 SVGAGI. V was shortened by 2 bases and J by 6 bases, with 13 bases between the two germline ends.

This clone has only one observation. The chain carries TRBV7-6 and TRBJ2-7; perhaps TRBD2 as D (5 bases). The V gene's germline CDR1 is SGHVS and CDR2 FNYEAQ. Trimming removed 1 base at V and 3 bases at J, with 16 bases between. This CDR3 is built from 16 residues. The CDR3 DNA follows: TGTGCCAGCAGCTTAGGACCCAGCGGATCAAGCTACGAGCAGTACTTC. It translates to CASSLGPSGSSYEQYF.

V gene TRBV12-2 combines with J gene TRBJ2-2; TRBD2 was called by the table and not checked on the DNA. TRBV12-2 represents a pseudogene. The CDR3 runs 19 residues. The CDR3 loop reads CASRLRLAGGSKNTGELFF. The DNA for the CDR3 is TGTGCAAGTCGCCTCCGACTAGCGGGAGGGAGTAAGAACACCGGGGAGCTGTTTTTT.

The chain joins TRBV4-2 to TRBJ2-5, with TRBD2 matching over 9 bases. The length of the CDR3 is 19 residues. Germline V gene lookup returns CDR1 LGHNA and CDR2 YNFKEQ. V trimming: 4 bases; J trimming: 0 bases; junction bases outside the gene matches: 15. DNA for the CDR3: TGTGCCAGCAGCCCTCGCCTGGCGGGAGGGCCACGTTACCAAGAGACCCAGTACTTC. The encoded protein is CASSPRLAGGPRYQETQYF.

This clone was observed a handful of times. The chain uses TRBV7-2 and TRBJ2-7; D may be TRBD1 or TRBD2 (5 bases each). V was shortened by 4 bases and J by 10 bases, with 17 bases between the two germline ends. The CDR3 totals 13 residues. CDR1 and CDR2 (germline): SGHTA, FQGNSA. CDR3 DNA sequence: TGTGCCAGCAGCTATAGCCCCGGGACGGATCAGTACTTC. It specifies CASSYSPGTDQYF. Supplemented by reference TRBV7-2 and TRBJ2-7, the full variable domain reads GAGVSQSPSNKVTEKGKDVELRCDPISGHTALYWYRQSLGQGLEFLIYFQGNSAPDKSGLPSDRFSAERTGGSVSTLTIQRTQQEDSAVYLCASSYSPGTDQYFGPGTRLTVT.

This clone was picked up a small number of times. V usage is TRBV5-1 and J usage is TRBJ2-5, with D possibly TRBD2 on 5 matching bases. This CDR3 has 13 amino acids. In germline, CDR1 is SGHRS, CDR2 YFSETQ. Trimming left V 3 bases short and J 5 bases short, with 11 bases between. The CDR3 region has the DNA TGCGCCAGCAGCTACCAAGGGAGCGAGACCCAGTACTTC. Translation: CASSYQGSETQYF.

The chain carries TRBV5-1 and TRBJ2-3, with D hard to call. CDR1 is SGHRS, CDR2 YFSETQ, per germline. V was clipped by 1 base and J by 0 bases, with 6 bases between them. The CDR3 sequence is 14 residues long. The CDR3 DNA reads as TGCGCCAGCAGCTTGTCTCGGAGCACAGATACGCAGTATTTT. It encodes CASSLSRSTDTQYF.

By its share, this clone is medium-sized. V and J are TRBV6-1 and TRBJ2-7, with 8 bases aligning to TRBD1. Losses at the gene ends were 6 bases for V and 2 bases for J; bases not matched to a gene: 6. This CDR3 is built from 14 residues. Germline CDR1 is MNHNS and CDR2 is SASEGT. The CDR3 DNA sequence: TGTGCCAGCAGGCCCGACAGGGGCACCTACGAGCAGTACTTC. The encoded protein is CASRPDRGTYEQYF.

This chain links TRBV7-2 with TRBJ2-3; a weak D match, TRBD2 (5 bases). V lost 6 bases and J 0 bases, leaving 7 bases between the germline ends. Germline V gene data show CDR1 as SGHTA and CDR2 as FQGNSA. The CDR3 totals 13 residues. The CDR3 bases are TGTGCCAGCAGGCGGGCTAGCACAGATACGCAGTATTTT. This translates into CASRRASTDTQYF.

CDR3 coding DNA: TGTGCCTGGAGTCCAGGGGGATTTAACTATGGCTACACCTTC. The encoded protein is CAWSPGGFNYGYTF. The chain carries TRBV30 and TRBJ1-2; 7 bases map to TRBD1. Looked up from germline, CDR1 is GTSNPN and CDR2 is SVGIG (reference sequence). This CDR3 has 14 amino acids. The trim removed 2 bases at V and 1 base at J, leaving 4 bases unmatched.

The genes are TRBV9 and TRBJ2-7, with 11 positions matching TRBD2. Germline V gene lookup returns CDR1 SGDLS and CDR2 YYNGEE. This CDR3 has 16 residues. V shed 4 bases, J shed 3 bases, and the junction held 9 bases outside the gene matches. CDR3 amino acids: CASSPSTGLAVYEQYF. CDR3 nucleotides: TGTGCCAGCAGCCCCAGCACGGGACTAGCGGTCTACGAGCAGTACTTC. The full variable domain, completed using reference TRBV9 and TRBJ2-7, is DSGVTQTPKHLITATGQRVTLRCSPRSGDLSVYWYQQSLDQGLQFLIQYYNGEERAKGNILERFSAQQFPDLHSELNLSSLELGDSALYFCASSPSTGLAVYEQYFGPGTRLTVT.

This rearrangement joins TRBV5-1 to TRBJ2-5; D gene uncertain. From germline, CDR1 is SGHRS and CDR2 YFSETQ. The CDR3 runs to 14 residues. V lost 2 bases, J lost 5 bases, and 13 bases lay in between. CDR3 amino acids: CASSFSDIPETQYF. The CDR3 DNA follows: TGCGCCAGCAGCTTTTCAGACATCCCCGAGACCCAGTACTTC.